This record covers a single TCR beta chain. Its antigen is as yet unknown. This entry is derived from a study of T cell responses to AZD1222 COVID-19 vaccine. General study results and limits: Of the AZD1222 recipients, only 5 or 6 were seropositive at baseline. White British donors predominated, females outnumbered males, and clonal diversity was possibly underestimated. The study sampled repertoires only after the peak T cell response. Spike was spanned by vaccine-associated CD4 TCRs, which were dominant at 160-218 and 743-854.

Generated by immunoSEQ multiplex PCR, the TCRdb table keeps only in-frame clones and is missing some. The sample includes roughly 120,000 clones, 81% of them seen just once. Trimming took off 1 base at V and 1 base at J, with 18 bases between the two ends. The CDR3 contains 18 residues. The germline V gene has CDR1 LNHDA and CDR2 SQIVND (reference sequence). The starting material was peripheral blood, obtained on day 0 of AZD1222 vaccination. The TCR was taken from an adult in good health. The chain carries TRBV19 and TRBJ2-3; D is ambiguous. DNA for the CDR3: TGTGCCAGTAGTATAGGGGCCCAGGCGAACTCCCGCACAGATACGCAGTATTTT. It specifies CASSIGAQANSRTDTQYF. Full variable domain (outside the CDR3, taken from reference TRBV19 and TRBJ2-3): DGGITQSPKYLFRKEGQNVTLSCEQNLNHDAMYWYRQDPGQGLRLIYYSQIVNDFQKGDIAEGYSVSREKKESFPLTVTSAQKNPTAFYLCASSIGAQANSRTDTQYFGPGTRLTVL.